The 12 T cell receptor beta chains in this list originate from one sample, sequenced in a study of blood T cell repertoires in COVID-19. Sequencing was performed with immunoSEQ multiplex PCR; in TCRdb, only in-frame clones are kept and a portion is missing. The sample records fewer than 85,000 clones, around 77% being singletons. Specimen: peripheral blood. These receptors were obtained from a man between 65 and 80 years old with COVID-19, enrolled during active disease.

The genes are TRBV10-1 and TRBJ2-1; perhaps TRBD1 as D (5 bases). Germline CDR1 reads WNHNN; CDR2 reads SYGVQD (reference sequence). The CDR3 has 17 amino acids. V was cut by 0 bases and J by 6 bases, with 18 bases left in between. Written as DNA, the CDR3 is TGCGCCAGCAGTGAGTCGTGGCAGGGATTGATCCGCAATGAGCAGTTCTTC. Its protein product is CASSESWQGLIRNEQFF.

The rearrangement uses TRBV3-1 (or the pseudogene TRBV3-2) and TRBJ2-1, with 15 bases matching TRBD2. The germline gives CDR1 LGHDT, CDR2 YNNKEL (reference sequence). The CDR3 covers 18 residues. After removal of 4 bases from V and 0 bases from J, the junction contained 4 bases not matched to a gene. CDR3 sequence: CASSPRTSGGGSYNEQFF. CDR3 in DNA: TGTGCCAGCAGCCCCAGGACTAGCGGGGGGGGCTCCTACAATGAGCAGTTCTTC.

This chain links TRBV7-2 with TRBJ1-3; no definite D call. V was clipped by 1 base and J by 0 bases, with 13 bases between them. The germline CDR1 and CDR2 sequences are SGHTA and FQGNSA. CDR3 length: 17 residues. CDR3 loop: CASSLGGPLSSGNTIYF. For the CDR3, the DNA is TGTGCCAGCAGCTTAGGAGGGCCCTTGAGCTCTGGAAACACCATATATTTT.

This clone was counted a few times. V is TRBV28 and J is TRBJ2-1; 11 bases are a match to TRBD2. Germline lookup yields CDR1 MDHEN and CDR2 SYDVKM. The CDR3 covers 15 residues. V was clipped by 8 bases and J by 3 bases; unmatched bases: 6. DNA for the CDR3: TGTGCCAGCCAGATGCTAGCGGGGGGCTACAATGAGCAGTTCTTC. As protein: CASQMLAGGYNEQFF.

The chain carries TRBV29-1 and TRBJ2-1; TRBD2 matches at 10 bases. The CDR3 sequence is 16 residues long. Germline V gene lookup returns CDR1 SQVTM and CDR2 ANQGSEA. The V gene end was trimmed by 0 bases and the J gene end by 8 bases; junction bases not matched to a gene: 10. This CDR3 is CSVEDSWGAGGDEQFF. The CDR3 nucleotides are TGCAGCGTTGAAGATTCCTGGGGAGCGGGAGGGGATGAGCAGTTCTTC.

V gene TRBV18 combines with J gene TRBJ2-7; D may be TRBD2 (7 bases). Germline V CDR1 and CDR2: KGHSH, LQKENI. The CDR3 has 13 residues. The V gene lost 3 bases and the J gene lost 5 bases, with 11 bases spanning the gap. CDR3 bases: TGTGCCAGCTCACCGTCGGGGGGCAACGAGCAGTACTTC. Residues: CASSPSGGNEQYF.

This clone appeared a few times. The rearrangement uses TRBV11-2 and TRBJ1-2; TRBD1 agrees at 11 bases. Germline CDR1 reads SGHAT; CDR2 reads FQNNGV. The CDR3 covers 13 residues. Unmatched junction bases numbered 4, after V lost 6 bases and J lost 7 bases. The CDR3 DNA is TGTGCCAGCAGATGGACAGGGGGCGGTGGCTACACCTTC. Encoded protein: CASRWTGGGGYTF.

The chain couples TRBV5-1 to TRBJ1-6; perhaps TRBD1 as D (6 bases). V was cut by 7 bases and J by 9 bases, with 23 bases left in between. There are 16 residues in the CDR3. CDR1 and CDR2 from the germline V gene are SGHRS and YFSETQ. The CDR3 is CASGSGTGPAGSPLHF. In DNA form, the CDR3 reads TGCGCCAGCGGCTCCGGAACAGGGCCGGCGGGTTCACCCCTCCACTTT.

The genes are TRBV4-1 and TRBJ1-2, with D perhaps matching TRBD1 (5 bases). There are 14 residues in the CDR3. Germline V gives CDR1 MGHRA, CDR2 YSYEKL. V lost 4 bases to trimming and J lost 3 bases, with 12 bases between them. DNA of the CDR3: TGCGCCAGCAGCCTGCGACAGACAGACTATGGCTACACCTTC. Amino acid sequence: CASSLRQTDYGYTF.

This chain joins TRBV4-3 and TRBJ2-7; tentative D call: TRBD2 (6 bases). The CDR3 totals 15 residues. Germline loops: CDR1 LGHNA, CDR2 YSLEER. V lost 0 bases, J lost 6 bases, and 15 bases lay in between. The CDR3 loop is CASSQDSRRDSEQYF. In nucleotides, the CDR3 is TGCGCCAGCAGCCAAGATTCCAGGCGGGATTCCGAGCAGTACTTC.

J is TRBJ2-7 and V is TRBV6-6; 10 positions agree with TRBD2. Germline V lookup: CDR1 MNHNY, CDR2 SVGAGI (reference sequence). Losses at the gene ends were 7 bases for V and 5 bases for J; bases not matched to a gene: 5. CDR3 length: 13 amino acids. The CDR3 sequence: CASNLAGEDEQYF. Written as DNA, the CDR3 is TGTGCCAGCAATCTAGCGGGAGAGGACGAGCAGTACTTC.

J is TRBJ2-5 and V is TRBV7-2; D may be TRBD2 (6 bases). The germline CDR1 and CDR2 sequences are SGHTA and FQGNSA. V was cut by 1 base and J by 1 base, with 13 bases left in between. This CDR3 contains 16 residues. Here the CDR3 reads CASSLVGGGGQETQYF. CDR3 nucleotide sequence: TGTGCCAGCAGCTTAGTCGGGGGAGGAGGCCAAGAGACCCAGTACTTC.